These 20 T cell receptor beta chains came from one sample sequenced in a study of neurological immune-mediated disorders. TCRdb reanalysed the 5' RACE reads using MiXCR and keeps one entry per CDR3 protein. Among tens of thousands of distinct CDR3 sequences listed, about an eighth were seen once. The sequencing input was PBMCs. All receptors come from a man aged 55 to 70 in good health.

This clonotype was seen at least ten times. This chain links TRBV12-5 with TRBJ1-1, with D unclear. Trimming took off 0 bases at V and 0 bases at J, with 14 bases between the two ends. The CDR3 runs 17 residues. The V gene's germline CDR1 is LGHNT and CDR2 FRNRAP. The CDR3 protein is CASGLVRPASMNTEAFF. CDR3 nucleotides: TGTGCTAGTGGTTTGGTACGTCCAGCAAGCATGAACACTGAAGCTTTCTTT.

About this clonotype itself: A much larger clone is a single base away; this may be a read error. The chain recombines TRBV28 with TRBJ1-2; D is unresolved. This CDR3 has 13 residues. Trimming took 7 bases from V and 7 from J, leaving 16 bases between them. Germline V gene data show CDR1 as MDHEN and CDR2 as SYDVKM. The CDR3 nucleotides are TGTGCCAGCACCGTCAACTCTTTATGTGGCTACACCTTC. Translating it yields CASTVNSLCGYTF.

The chain carries TRBV27 and TRBJ2-2, with D possibly called TRBD1 or TRBD2 (5 bases each). The V end was cut by 5 bases, the J end by 5 bases, with 15 bases between. Germline lookup yields CDR1 MNHEY and CDR2 SMNVEV (reference sequence). This CDR3 spans 15 amino acids. The CDR3 protein is CASSPGRIRTGELFF. CDR3 sequence (DNA): TGTGCCAGCAGTCCAGGGAGAATAAGAACCGGGGAGCTGTTTTTT.

A word on this clonotype: The final CDR3 position lacks the conserved phenylalanine or tryptophan, pointing to a likely read error. J is TRBJ1-1 and V is TRBV7-2; D not resolved. V dropped 2 bases and J dropped 5 bases, with 12 bases sitting between them. Germline V CDR1 and CDR2: SGHTA, FQGNSA. This CDR3 contains 14 residues. The CDR3, as DNA: TGTGCCAGCAGCTTAAGTCGAGTGACTACTGAAGCTTTCTTA. It is translated as CASSLSRVTTEAFL.

This rearrangement joins TRBV12-3 or TRBV12-4 to TRBJ2-3, with D tentatively TRBD2 (5 bases). This CDR3 comprises 14 residues. The V end was cut by 6 bases, the J end by 0 bases, with 10 bases between. CDR3 residues: CASSALGSTDTQYF. The CDR3 DNA follows: TGTGCCAGCAGCGCACTAGGCAGCACAGATACGCAGTATTTT.

This clonotype occurred many times. V is TRBV7-2 and J is TRBJ2-6; D remains unclear. Germline lookup yields CDR1 SGHTA and CDR2 FQGNSA. Trimming stripped 3 bases from V and 0 bases from J, with 12 bases between. This CDR3 comprises 17 residues. The CDR3 nucleotides read TGTGCCAGCAGCTTTTCACGAATAAGCTCTGGGGCCAACGTCCTGACTTTC. Encoded protein: CASSFSRISSGANVLTF.

In this sample, this clonotype turned up a few times. The chain recombines TRBV20-1 with TRBJ2-2; 12 bases match TRBD2. Germline CDR1 DFQATT, CDR2 SNEGSKA (reference sequence). The CDR3 is 16 amino acids. J was trimmed by 0 bases and V by 4 bases; bases with no gene match: 3. CDR3 nucleotide sequence: TGCAGTGCTACTCTAGCGGGGGGGCCGAACACCGGGGAGCTGTTTTTT. It specifies CSATLAGGPNTGELFF.

V is TRBV30 and J is TRBJ1-2; D is uncertain. CDR3 length equals 15 residues. Germline assignment: CDR1 GTSNPN and CDR2 SVGIG (reference sequence). V lost 4 bases to trimming and J lost 8 bases, with 23 bases between them. CDR3 in DNA: TGTGCCTGGACCCTACCTCGGGCAAGATCATCAGGCTACACCTTC. Translated, it gives CAWTLPRARSSGYTF.

This clonotype has at least ten counts. The chain is built from TRBV2 and TRBJ1-1, with TRBD1 as a possible D gene (6 bases). V lost 2 bases to trimming and J lost 2 bases, with 9 bases between them. The CDR3 covers 14 residues. From germline, CDR1 is SNHLY and CDR2 FYNNEI. This CDR3 is CASSENRDNTEAFF. CDR3 DNA sequence: TGTGCCAGCAGTGAAAACAGGGATAACACTGAAGCTTTCTTT.

There are many counts of this clonotype. The gene calls are TRBV7-2 and TRBJ1-4, with D uncertain. Trimming shortened V by 2 bases and J by 7 bases, and 11 bases separated the two germline ends. This CDR3 has 14 amino acids. The germline CDR1 and CDR2 sequences are SGHTA and FQGNSA. CDR3 coding DNA: TGTGCCAGCAGCTTATCAGGTCTGGGTGAAAAACTGTTTTTT. Translating it yields CASSLSGLGEKLFF.

J is TRBJ2-7 and V is TRBV5-1; the match to TRBD2 covers 9 bases. The CDR3 covers 15 residues. Germline lookup yields CDR1 SGHRS and CDR2 YFSETQ. Trimming removed 6 bases from V and 5 bases from J; junction bases left unmatched: 12. The CDR3 DNA reads as TGCGCCAGCACCCCGAGGGGGACTAGCTTCCACGAGCAGTACTTC. This codes for CASTPRGTSFHEQYF. Looking up the rest from reference TRBV5-1 and TRBJ2-7 gives the full variable domain: KAGVTQTPRYLIKTRGQQVTLSCSPISGHRSVSWYQQTPGQGLQFLFEYFSETQRNKGNFPGRFSGRQFSNSRSEMNVSTLELGDSALYLCASTPRGTSFHEQYFGPGTRLTVT.

This clonotype was counted ten times or more. The V gene is TRBV5-1, the J gene TRBJ1-1, with TRBD1 matching over 7 bases. The germline V gene has CDR1 SGHRS and CDR2 YFSETQ. The CDR3 loop spans 14 amino acids. Losses at the gene ends were 3 bases for V and 0 bases for J; bases not matched to a gene: 2. CDR3 sequence: CASSSQGMNTEAFF. For the CDR3, the DNA is TGCGCCAGCAGCTCACAGGGGATGAACACTGAAGCTTTCTTT.

In this sample, this clonotype turned up many times. The rearrangement uses TRBV5-1 and TRBJ2-1; TRBD1 matches 8 bases. Trimming took 4 bases from V and 6 from J; bases not matched to a gene: 6. Germline assignment: CDR1 SGHRS and CDR2 YFSETQ. This CDR3 has 14 residues. CDR3 DNA: TGCGCCAGCAGCATCAGGACAGGGCCCAATGAGCAGTTCTTC. It translates to CASSIRTGPNEQFF.

This clonotype was seen at least ten times. The chain has TRBV20-1 and TRBJ1-1; the D gene is possibly TRBD1 (6 bases). The germline V gene encodes CDR1 DFQATT and CDR2 SNEGSKA (reference sequence). The CDR3 length is 14 residues. The CDR3 here is CRGIGGGGYTEAFF. The CDR3 region has the DNA TGCAGGGGGATTGGAGGGGGTGGGTACACTGAAGCTTTCTTT.

This clonotype was counted at least ten times. The V gene is TRBV10-3, the J gene TRBJ2-7; D ambiguous. Per germline, CDR1 ENHRY and CDR2 SYGVKD. Trimming took off 2 bases at V and 6 bases at J, with 8 bases between the two ends. This CDR3 comprises 12 residues. This CDR3 reads CAISEARSEQYF. The DNA for the CDR3 is TGTGCCATCAGTGAGGCGCGGAGCGAGCAGTACTTC.

In this sample, this clonotype turned up many times. V and J are TRBV3-1 and TRBJ2-5, with TRBD1 identical over 8 bases. Germline values: CDR1 LGHDT, CDR2 YNNKEL (reference sequence). The V gene end was trimmed by 0 bases and the J gene end by 5 bases; junction bases not matched to a gene: 17. The length of the CDR3 is 19 residues. The CDR3: CASSQDEFRGQAGGETQYF. CDR3 coding DNA: TGTGCCAGCAGCCAAGATGAATTTCGGGGACAGGCTGGTGGTGAGACCCAGTACTTC.

Details on this clonotype: This may stem from a read error, because a much larger clone lies one nucleotide away. J is TRBJ2-3 and V is TRBV4-3; D possibly corresponds to TRBD2 (6 bases). The CDR3 totals 16 residues. V lost 4 bases to trimming and J lost 2 bases, with 16 bases between them. Germline V gene sequence: CDR1 LGHNA, CDR2 YSLEER. This CDR3 is CASSPHLARVTDTQYF. The CDR3 coding sequence is TGCGCCAGCAGCCCCCATCTAGCGCGGGTCACAGATACGCAGTATTTT.

This clonotype was counted ten times or more. The J gene is TRBJ1-1, the V gene TRBV5-1; TRBD1 matches 7 bases. Trimming took 4 bases from V and 5 from J; bases not matched to a gene: 8. The V gene's germline CDR1 is SGHRS and CDR2 YFSETQ. The CDR3 has 14 amino acids. The CDR3 sequence is CASSLGHRGTEAFF. In DNA form, the CDR3 reads TGCGCCAGCAGCCTGGGCCACAGGGGAACTGAAGCTTTCTTT.

This clonotype was seen many times. This rearrangement joins TRBV5-1 to TRBJ2-1; D is perhaps TRBD1 (6 bases). Deletions cut 4 bases from V and 9 bases from J, with 14 bases between. Germline V gene data show CDR1 as SGHRS and CDR2 as YFSETQ. The CDR3 is 13 residues long. The CDR3 DNA reads TGCGCCAGCAGCCGGGAACTACAGGGTGAGCAGTTCTTC. Residues: CASSRELQGEQFF.

This clonotype was recorded at least ten times. CDR3 nucleotides: TGTGCCATCAGTGAGCAGGGGAAGCATGGCTACACCTTC. It translates to CAISEQGKHGYTF. The chain has TRBV10-3 and TRBJ1-2; the D gene is possibly TRBD1 (6 bases). The CDR3 sequence is 13 residues long. V was pared by 2 bases and J by 6 bases, with 10 bases between. CDR1 ENHRY and CDR2 SYGVKD come from the germline V gene.